This T cell receptor beta chain was observed in a study of blood T cell repertoires in COVID-19. Authors' analysis steps: Amplified reference gene primers provided the basis for estimating nucleated cell counts. Data came from immunoSEQ multiplex PCR; TCRdb stores just in-frame clones and leaves some out. The V and J calls and clone size are taken from that table; D and trimming were inferred from the DNA. The data hold about 250,000 clones, with 87% observed a single time. The CDR3 has 16 residues. V lost 1 base, J lost 0 bases, and 10 bases lay in between. Germline CDR1 MGHRA, CDR2 YSYEKL. The source is a man aged 18 to 29 with active or convalescent COVID-19. The chain couples TRBV4-1 to TRBJ1-5, with a possible D match to TRBD1 (5 bases). Sequencing input: peripheral blood. The CDR3 is CASSQGGEYSNQPQHF. The CDR3 DNA is TGCGCCAGCAGCCAAGGGGGGGAATATAGCAATCAGCCCCAGCATTTT.